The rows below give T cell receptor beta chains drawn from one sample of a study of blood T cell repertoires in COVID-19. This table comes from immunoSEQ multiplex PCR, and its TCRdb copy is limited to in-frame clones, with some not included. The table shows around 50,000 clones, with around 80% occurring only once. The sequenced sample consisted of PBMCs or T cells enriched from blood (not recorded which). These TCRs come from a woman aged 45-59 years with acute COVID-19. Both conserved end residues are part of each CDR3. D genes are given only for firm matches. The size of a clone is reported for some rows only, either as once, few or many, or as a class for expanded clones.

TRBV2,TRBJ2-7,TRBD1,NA,CASRGQGDSYEQYF,TGTGCCAGCAGGGGACAGGGGGACTCCTACGAGCAGTACTTC
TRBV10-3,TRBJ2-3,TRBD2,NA,CAIRAPGLAGEDTQYF,TGTGCCATCAGGGCCCCGGGGCTAGCGGGGGAAGATACGCAGTATTTT
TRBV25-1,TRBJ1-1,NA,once,CASSVSGNTEAFF,TGTGCCAGCAGTGTGTCCGGGAACACTGAAGCTTTCTTT
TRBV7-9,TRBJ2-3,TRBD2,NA,CASSPLAGATDTQYF,TGTGCCAGCAGCCCACTAGCGGGGGCCACAGATACGCAGTATTTT
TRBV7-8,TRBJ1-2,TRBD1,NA,CASRPAGGPGGNYGYTF,TGTGCCAGCAGACCAGCGGGAGGTCCAGGGGGCAACTATGGCTACACCTTC
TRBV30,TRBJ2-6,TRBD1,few,CAWSDRGLDGANVLTF,TGTGCCTGGAGTGACAGGGGTTTGGATGGGGCCAACGTCCTGACTTTC
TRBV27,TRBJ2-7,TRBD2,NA,CASGLAGGYEQYF,TGTGCCAGCGGACTAGCGGGGGGGTACGAGCAGTACTTC
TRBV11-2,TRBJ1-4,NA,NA,CASSSILQGRGEKLFF,TGTGCCAGCAGCTCTATCCTCCAGGGGCGCGGTGAAAAACTGTTTTTT
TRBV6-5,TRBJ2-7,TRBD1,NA,CASKLTWTGTNGQYF,TGTGCCAGCAAGCTAACCTGGACAGGAACTAACGGGCAGTACTTC
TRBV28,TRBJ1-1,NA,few,CASRENTEAFF,TGTGCCAGCCGGGAGAACACTGAAGCTTTCTTT
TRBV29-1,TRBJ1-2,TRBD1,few,CSVPGQGADGYTF,TGCAGCGTCCCAGGACAGGGGGCGGATGGCTACACCTTC